The rows below give T cell receptor beta chains drawn from one sample of a study of T-cell reconstitution after alpha-beta-depleted transplantation in children. TCRdb re-called the PCR reads with MiXCR, one entry per CDR3 protein. The top ten hold around 2.2% of the sample, which has some 600,000 distinct CDR3 sequences, 13% seen once. This material consisted of PBMCs, mostly from graft donor cells, taken 360 days after TCRalphabeta/CD19-depleted stem cell transplant. The receptors here all came from a male patient aged 5 to 17 who had a stem cell transplant for acute myeloid leukemia, so the T cells may come from the graft donor. Each CDR3 is given with its conserved first and last residue. D genes are given only for firm matches. The listing skips clone size in some rows; elsewhere it reads once, few, many or a size class.

>NA|TRBJ2-2|few|TRBV7-8
CASRQTTGELFF
TGTGCCAGCCGCCAGACCACCGGGGAGCTGTTTTTT
>TRBD2|TRBJ2-5|many|TRBV20-1
CSARLAGGSETQYF
TGCAGTGCTAGACTAGCGGGAGGGTCTGAGACCCAGTACTTC
>NA|TRBJ2-7|few|TRBV6-2/TRBV6-3
CASSYLGTSYEQYF
TGTGCCAGCAGTTACTTAGGGACCTCCTACGAGCAGTACTTC
>NA|TRBJ1-4|NA|TRBV7-2
CASSFPDEGEKLFF
TGTGCCAGCAGCTTCCCAGATGAGGGGGAAAAACTGTTTTTT
>NA|TRBJ2-4|NA|TRBV24-1
CATSDLLKGPKNIQYF
TGTGCCACCAGTGATTTGCTGAAGGGCCCCAAAAACATTCAGTACTTC
>TRBD2|TRBJ2-3|few|TRBV29-1
CSVEDPWTSGIGDTQYF
TGCAGCGTTGAAGATCCTTGGACTAGCGGGATTGGTGATACGCAGTATTTT
>NA|TRBJ1-1|NA|TRBV29-1
CSVERGEAFF
TGCAGCGTTGAAAGGGGTGAAGCTTTCTTT
>NA|TRBJ2-6|many|TRBV14
CASSRQSGTVSSGANVLTF
TGTGCCAGCAGCCGACAATCCGGGACGGTGAGCTCTGGGGCCAACGTCCTGACTTTC
>TRBD1|TRBJ1-4|NA|TRBV29-1
CSVDYLQGAPEKLFF
TGCAGCGTCGATTACCTACAGGGGGCGCCGGAAAAACTGTTTTTT
>TRBD1|TRBJ1-2|NA|TRBV29-1
CSVRTGDYGYTF
TGCAGCGTAAGGACAGGGGACTATGGCTACACCTTC
>NA|TRBJ2-5|NA|TRBV11-1
CASSLLLATGTLQETQYF
TGTGCCAGCAGCTTACTTCTGGCAACAGGGACTCTGCAAGAGACCCAGTACTTC
>NA|TRBJ2-2|few|TRBV19
CASSPSETGELFF
TGTGCCAGTAGCCCTAGCGAGACCGGGGAGCTGTTTTTT
>TRBD2|TRBJ2-5|NA|TRBV28
CASSRTSGMRETQYF
TGTGCCAGCAGTCGGACTAGCGGGATGAGGGAGACCCAGTACTTC
>NA|TRBJ2-7|few|TRBV20-1
CSAPRAPSPPGEQYF
TGCAGTGCTCCGCGGGCCCCTAGTCCCCCAGGGGAGCAGTACTTC
>TRBD2|TRBJ2-5|NA|TRBV7-6
CASSLGASGTAGTQYF
TGTGCCAGCAGCTTAGGTGCCAGCGGGACCGCCGGGACCCAGTACTTC
>TRBD2|TRBJ2-7|few|TRBV25-1
CASSSWEGTHEQYF
TGTGCCAGCAGTTCGTGGGAGGGCACCCACGAGCAGTACTTC
>TRBD2|TRBJ2-6|many|TRBV6-1
CASSLAGASGANVLTF
TGTGCCAGCAGTCTAGCGGGAGCCTCTGGGGCCAACGTCCTGACTTTC
>NA|TRBJ2-6|few|TRBV6-1
CASRPDRTEALSGANVLTF
TGTGCCAGCAGGCCAGACAGGACAGAGGCCCTCTCTGGGGCCAACGTCCTGACTTTC
>TRBD2|TRBJ2-2|many|TRBV12-3/TRBV12-4
CASSPRGLAVTGELFF
TGTGCCAGCAGTCCCCGAGGACTAGCGGTCACCGGGGAGCTGTTTTTT
>NA|TRBJ2-5|NA|TRBV12-3/TRBV12-4
CARYRSLLQETQYF
TGTGCCAGATACAGGTCACTTCTCCAAGAGACCCAGTACTTC
>NA|TRBJ2-3|NA|TRBV20-1
CSATYYRGGTDTQYF
TGCAGTGCGACTTACTACAGGGGGGGGACAGATACGCAGTATTTT
>NA|TRBJ2-3|NA|TRBV28
CASSLLVASTDTQYF
TGTGCCAGCAGTTTATTAGTAGCAAGCACAGATACGCAGTATTTT
>TRBD1|TRBJ2-2|few|TRBV6-5
CASSYSRQGASTGELFF
TGTGCCAGCAGTTACTCAAGGCAGGGGGCGAGCACCGGGGAGCTGTTTTTT
>NA|TRBJ2-5|NA|TRBV27
CASSLGRPETQYF
TGTGCCAGCAGTTTGGGGAGACCAGAGACCCAGTACTTC
>NA|TRBJ2-2|few|TRBV28
CASRWASGGELFF
TGTGCCAGCAGATGGGCGTCCGGTGGGGAGCTGTTTTTT
>NA|TRBJ1-2|NA|TRBV20-1
CSARVIVGSNYGYTF
TGCAGTGCTAGAGTAATCGTCGGGTCTAACTATGGCTACACCTTC
>NA|TRBJ2-6|many|TRBV29-1
CSVEEPGVYSPGGSGANVLTF
TGCAGCGTTGAAGAGCCAGGGGTCTACAGTCCTGGGGGCTCTGGGGCCAACGTCCTGACTTTC
>NA|TRBJ2-1|few|TRBV29-1
CSVFGGIEQFF
TGCAGCGTCTTTGGCGGGATCGAGCAGTTCTTC
>NA|TRBJ1-2|few|TRBV12-3/TRBV12-4
CASSLAGRFDGYTF
TGTGCCAGCAGTTTAGCCGGGAGGTTTGATGGCTACACCTTC
>NA|TRBJ2-3|many|TRBV7-9
CASSSIPWGQDTQYF
TGTGCCAGCAGCTCGATACCGTGGGGGCAGGATACGCAGTATTTT
>TRBD2|TRBJ2-2|few|TRBV9
CASSVAGGRNTGELFF
TGTGCCAGCAGCGTAGCGGGAGGGCGAAACACCGGGGAGCTGTTTTTT
>TRBD2|TRBJ2-7|few|TRBV25-1
CASSGLAFREQYF
TGTGCCAGCAGCGGACTAGCTTTCCGGGAGCAGTACTTC
>TRBD1|TRBJ2-5|NA|TRBV25-1
CASSEPDREETQYF
TGTGCCAGCAGTGAACCCGACAGGGAAGAGACCCAGTACTTC
>NA|TRBJ2-7|many|TRBV20-1
CSARAGFGVTYEQYF
TGCAGTGCTAGAGCCGGGTTTGGGGTCACCTACGAGCAGTACTTC
>NA|TRBJ2-4|NA|TRBV1
CTSSQGGGLNKNIQYF
TGCACCAGCAGCCAAGGAGGCGGGCTCAACAAAAACATTCAGTACTTC
>NA|TRBJ2-7|NA|TRBV19
CASSITDRSEQYF
TGTGCCAGTAGTATAACCGACAGGAGCGAGCAGTACTTC
>TRBD1|TRBJ2-7|NA|TRBV19
CASSRTKQGSSYEQYF
TGTGCCAGTAGCCGAACCAAACAGGGGTCCTCCTACGAGCAGTACTTC
>TRBD1|TRBJ1-1|few|TRBV6-5
CASRPGQGPSGAFF
TGTGCCAGCAGACCCGGACAGGGGCCCAGTGGAGCTTTCTTT
>TRBD2|TRBJ2-5|few|TRBV11-1
CASSLSGRAQVHTQETQYF
TGTGCCAGCAGCTTAAGCGGGAGGGCCCAAGTTCATACACAAGAGACCCAGTACTTC
>NA|TRBJ2-7|few|TRBV29-1
CSTRDSPYEQYF
TGCAGCACCCGGGACTCCCCCTACGAGCAGTACTTC
>TRBD2|TRBJ2-1|NA|TRBV24-1
CATSWTSGEQFF
TGTGCCACCAGTTGGACTAGCGGTGAGCAGTTCTTC
>NA|TRBJ2-1|NA|TRBV7-7
CASSSSRYNEQFF
TGTGCTAGCAGCTCGAGTCGTTACAATGAGCAGTTCTTC
>TRBD1|TRBJ2-1|few|TRBV15
CATSWGDRDNEQFF
TGTGCCACCAGCTGGGGGGACAGGGACAATGAGCAGTTCTTC
>NA|TRBJ2-3|NA|TRBV7-2
CASSFVPRDTQYF
TGTGCCAGCAGCTTCGTGCCCCGGGATACGCAGTATTTT
>TRBD2|TRBJ2-2|many|TRBV7-9
CASSFRTSGPTGELFF
TGTGCCAGCAGCTTTAGGACTAGCGGCCCCACCGGGGAGCTGTTTTTT
>NA|TRBJ2-7|NA|TRBV18
CASSPPSQHYEQYF
TGTGCCAGCTCACCACCGAGTCAGCACTACGAGCAGTACTTC
>NA|TRBJ2-5|NA|TRBV12-3/TRBV12-4
CASEEGRGETQYF
TGTGCCAGCGAAGAGGGCCGGGGAGAGACCCAGTACTTC
>NA|TRBJ1-1|NA|TRBV7-9
CASSRTGSPEAFF
TGTGCCAGCAGTCGTACAGGGTCCCCTGAAGCTTTCTTT
>TRBD2|TRBJ2-1|NA|TRBV5-1
CASSWTGTSSYNEQFF
TGCGCCAGCAGCTGGACCGGGACTAGCTCCTACAATGAGCAGTTCTTC
>NA|TRBJ2-4|few|TRBV5-5
CASSSVTRGQKEIQYF
TGTGCCAGCAGCTCTGTTACCCGGGGCCAAAAAGAAATTCAGTACTTC
>NA|TRBJ2-6|NA|TRBV15
CATSRGRGASGANVLTF
TGTGCCACCAGCAGAGGCAGGGGGGCCTCTGGGGCCAACGTCCTGACTTTC
>TRBD1|TRBJ2-4|NA|TRBV10-3
CAIRDRENIQYF
TGTGCCATCAGGGACAGGGAAAACATTCAGTACTTC
>TRBD2|TRBJ2-5|NA|TRBV6-5
CASSYSASGSFKETQYF
TGTGCCAGCAGTTACTCCGCTAGCGGGAGTTTCAAGGAGACCCAGTACTTC
>TRBD1|TRBJ1-3|many|TRBV20-1
CSARRQGANTIYF
TGCAGTGCTAGGAGGCAGGGGGCCAACACCATATATTTT
>NA|TRBJ2-1|many|TRBV12-3/TRBV12-4
CASRGRGHNEQFF
TGTGCCAGCAGAGGACGGGGCCACAATGAGCAGTTCTTC